Listed below are T cell receptor beta chains from one sample, sequenced in a study of T cells in Graves' hyperthyroidism and ophthalmopathy. TCRdb used MiXCR to reprocess the multiplex PCR reads, holding one entry per CDR3 protein. The sample includes about 420,000 distinct CDR3 sequences, approximately 14% of them seen just once. Sequenced: blood. The receptors originated from a woman aged 18-29 years with Graves' hyperthyroidism. The CDR3 runs from the conserved cysteine through the conserved F or W. Fields, in order: clone size, J gene, D gene, V gene, CDR3 protein, CDR3 DNA. The D gene is left open where the match is weak. Not every row has a clone size; where given, it reads once, few, many or a size class.

abundance: many; j_gene: TRBJ2-3; d_gene: TRBD2; v_gene: TRBV29-1; CDR3aa: CSVHPLSRAGGRVFGDTQYF; CDR3nt: TGCAGCGTTCATCCCCTCTCACGAGCGGGAGGGCGCGTATTCGGGGATACGCAGTATTTT
abundance: .; j_gene: TRBJ1-5; d_gene: TRBD1; v_gene: TRBV19; CDR3aa: CASSVIQGNQPQHF; CDR3nt: TGTGCCAGTAGTGTGATACAGGGGAATCAGCCCCAGCATTTT
abundance: many; j_gene: TRBJ2-5; d_gene: .; v_gene: TRBV12-3/TRBV12-4; CDR3aa: CASSSTATQYF; CDR3nt: TGTGCCAGCAGTTCCACAGCGACCCAGTACTTC
abundance: .; j_gene: TRBJ2-2; d_gene: .; v_gene: TRBV7-2; CDR3aa: CASTFISAGTPIRNTGELFF; CDR3nt: TGTGCCAGCACTTTTATCTCGGCGGGAACCCCTATTCGTAACACCGGGGAGCTGTTTTTT
abundance: many; j_gene: TRBJ2-7; d_gene: .; v_gene: TRBV10-3; CDR3aa: CAISGTTEEQYF; CDR3nt: TGTGCCATCAGTGGGACGACAGAAGAGCAGTACTTC
abundance: many; j_gene: TRBJ1-5; d_gene: TRBD1; v_gene: TRBV28; CDR3aa: CASRQVPGQGDPGGQPQHF; CDR3nt: TGTGCCAGCAGGCAGGTCCCGGGACAGGGGGATCCAGGAGGTCAGCCCCAGCATTTT
abundance: many; j_gene: TRBJ2-1; d_gene: .; v_gene: TRBV6-2/TRBV6-3; CDR3aa: CASSYYRTYNEQFF; CDR3nt: TGTGCCAGCAGTTACTACCGCACCTACAATGAGCAGTTCTTC
abundance: many; j_gene: TRBJ2-1; d_gene: .; v_gene: TRBV4-1; CDR3aa: CASSQDQRGHSYNEQFF; CDR3nt: TGCGCCAGCAGCCAAGATCAACGGGGGCACTCCTACAATGAGCAGTTCTTC
abundance: .; j_gene: TRBJ2-1; d_gene: .; v_gene: TRBV28; CDR3aa: CASSLSRGDSSSYNEQFF; CDR3nt: TGTGCCAGCAGTTTGAGCAGGGGGGACTCTAGCTCCTACAATGAGCAGTTCTTC
abundance: few; j_gene: TRBJ1-1; d_gene: TRBD1; v_gene: TRBV27; CDR3aa: CASRVVTGGLNTEAFF; CDR3nt: TGTGCCAGCAGAGTAGTGACAGGGGGCCTGAACACTGAAGCTTTCTTT
abundance: .; j_gene: TRBJ2-5; d_gene: TRBD2; v_gene: TRBV7-2; CDR3aa: CASSKAGLGQETQYF; CDR3nt: TGTGCCAGCAGCAAAGCGGGACTGGGTCAAGAGACCCAGTACTTC
abundance: few; j_gene: TRBJ1-2; d_gene: .; v_gene: TRBV28; CDR3aa: CASSPPARGGKYGYTF; CDR3nt: TGTGCCAGCAGTCCGCCGGCCCGCGGCGGGAAATATGGCTACACCTTC
abundance: many; j_gene: TRBJ1-1; d_gene: .; v_gene: TRBV9; CDR3aa: CASSFGHNTEAFF; CDR3nt: TGTGCCAGCAGCTTTGGGCATAACACTGAAGCTTTCTTT
abundance: many; j_gene: TRBJ1-1; d_gene: TRBD1; v_gene: TRBV20-1; CDR3aa: CSALDRGNTEAFF; CDR3nt: TGCAGTGCATTGGACAGGGGGAACACTGAAGCTTTCTTT
abundance: many; j_gene: TRBJ1-6; d_gene: .; v_gene: TRBV27; CDR3aa: CASSLRGSPLHF; CDR3nt: TGTGCCAGCAGTTTACGGGGATCCCCCCTCCACTTT
abundance: .; j_gene: TRBJ2-7; d_gene: TRBD2; v_gene: TRBV27; CDR3aa: CASWDPGLAGGYEQHF; CDR3nt: TGTGCCAGTTGGGACCCGGGACTAGCGGGGGGTTACGAGCAGCACTTC
abundance: many; j_gene: TRBJ1-2; d_gene: .; v_gene: TRBV6-5; CDR3aa: CASSSAGYVDYGYTF; CDR3nt: TGTGCCAGCAGTTCGGCGGGCTATGTCGACTATGGCTACACCTTC
abundance: .; j_gene: TRBJ1-6; d_gene: .; v_gene: TRBV27; CDR3aa: CASTSRGSDNSPLHF; CDR3nt: TGTGCCAGCACCTCTCGGGGGAGTGATAATTCACCCCTCCACTTT
abundance: many; j_gene: TRBJ2-7; d_gene: .; v_gene: TRBV6-5; CDR3aa: CASNSLDGAYEQYF; CDR3nt: TGTGCCAGCAATTCACTCGACGGAGCCTACGAGCAGTACTTC
abundance: .; j_gene: TRBJ2-2; d_gene: TRBD2; v_gene: TRBV7-3; CDR3aa: CASSVLAQNTGELFF; CDR3nt: TGTGCCAGCAGCGTACTAGCGCAGAACACCGGGGAGCTGTTTTTT
abundance: few; j_gene: TRBJ2-5; d_gene: .; v_gene: TRBV10-1; CDR3aa: CASRPSKEETQYF; CDR3nt: TGCGCCAGCCGACCCAGTAAAGAAGAGACCCAGTACTTC
abundance: few; j_gene: TRBJ2-3; d_gene: TRBD2; v_gene: TRBV4-2; CDR3aa: CASSQDGVGSGGSTDTQYF; CDR3nt: TGTGCCAGCAGCCAAGATGGGGTCGGTAGCGGGGGTAGCACAGATACGCAGTATTTT
abundance: few; j_gene: TRBJ1-1; d_gene: .; v_gene: TRBV9; CDR3aa: CASSLGSAANTEAFF; CDR3nt: TGTGCCAGCAGCCTAGGTTCGGCTGCTAACACTGAAGCTTTCTTT
abundance: .; j_gene: TRBJ2-1; d_gene: .; v_gene: TRBV4-1; CDR3aa: CASSQSWSTENEQFF; CDR3nt: TGCGCCAGCAGCCAAAGCTGGTCCACTGAAAATGAGCAGTTCTTC
abundance: .; j_gene: TRBJ2-7; d_gene: .; v_gene: TRBV7-9; CDR3aa: CASSTVDAYEQYF; CDR3nt: TGTGCCAGCAGCACAGTCGATGCCTACGAGCAGTACTTC
abundance: few; j_gene: TRBJ1-6; d_gene: TRBD1; v_gene: TRBV6-1; CDR3aa: CASSIAAGGAYNSPLHF; CDR3nt: TGTGCCAGCAGTATCGCGGCAGGGGGCGCATATAATTCACCCCTCCACTTT
abundance: .; j_gene: TRBJ2-5; d_gene: .; v_gene: TRBV25-1; CDR3aa: CASSEPGDLHGKTQYF; CDR3nt: TGTGCCAGCAGTGAGCCAGGGGATCTGCACGGAAAGACCCAGTACTTC
abundance: few; j_gene: TRBJ1-2; d_gene: TRBD1; v_gene: TRBV6-2/TRBV6-3; CDR3aa: CASRGTGNYGYTF; CDR3nt: TGTGCCAGCAGGGGGACAGGGAACTATGGCTACACCTTC